The clone carrying this T cell receptor (beta chain) was seen many times. The entry originates in a study of T cell repertoires in cytomegalovirus infection. MiXCR, run by TCRdb on the reads, gives a single entry per CDR3 protein. The top ten clones hold 1.5% to 2% of a sample with about 250,000 distinct CDR3 sequences, 12% of them seen once. Per the germline V gene, CDR1 is SGHNT and CDR2 is YENEEA. The V and J ends lost 3 bases and 7 bases respectively, with 9 bases between them. The CDR3 totals 13 residues. Sequenced material: PBMCs. The origin of this receptor is a human donor in good health (CMV status not recorded). Some clones in this sample may be carry-over from other donors' samples. The genes are TRBV11-3 and TRBJ1-4, with D uncertain. The CDR3 here is CASSFNSAEKLFF. In nucleotides, the CDR3 is TGTGCCAGCAGCTTTAATTCCGCTGAAAAACTGTTTTTT.